Listed below are T cell receptor beta chains from one sample, sequenced in a study of blood T cell repertoires in COVID-19. Only in-frame clones appear in the TCRdb table, and some are missing; sequencing was by immunoSEQ multiplex PCR. The data show 300,000 to 450,000 clones, roughly nine tenths seen once. Specimen: PBMCs or T cells enriched from blood (not recorded which). The receptors were sampled from a man aged 18-30 years who had recovered from COVID-19. CDR3s include the opening cysteine and the closing phenylalanine or tryptophan. The D gene is left open where the match is weak. Some rows mark clone size as missing; the rest say once, few, many or name a class of expanded clone.

d_gene	v_gene	abundance	j_gene	CDR3aa	CDR3nt
.	TRBV3-1/TRBV3-2	.	TRBJ1-4	CASSPLNRPHEKLFF	TGTGCCAGCAGCCCGCTAAACAGACCCCATGAAAAACTGTTTTTT
TRBD1	TRBV7-9	.	TRBJ2-7	CASRSGTGATYEQYF	TGTGCCAGCAGGTCCGGGACAGGGGCGACCTACGAGCAGTACTTC
TRBD1	TRBV6-2/TRBV6-3	.	TRBJ2-7	CASSYKGASYEQYF	TGTGCCAGCAGTTACAAGGGGGCCTCCTACGAGCAGTACTTC
.	TRBV5-6	.	TRBJ1-2	CASSLGSWNGRDYGYTF	TGTGCCAGCAGCTTGGGGAGCTGGAACGGCAGGGACTATGGCTACACCTTC
TRBD2	TRBV19	.	TRBJ2-5	CASSIDLSGRALGTQYF	TGTGCCAGTAGTATAGATCTGAGCGGGAGGGCCTTAGGGACCCAGTACTTC
TRBD1	TRBV5-3	.	TRBJ1-5	CARSPNRGSNQPQHF	TGTGCCAGAAGCCCTAACAGGGGTAGCAATCAGCCCCAGCATTTT
.	TRBV6-4	.	TRBJ2-6	CASSDYPVGGRGANVLTF	TGTGCCAGCAGTGACTACCCCGTCGGGGGAAGAGGGGCCAACGTCCTGACTTTC
.	TRBV18	.	TRBJ1-5	CASSSAGQYSNQPQHF	TGTGCCAGCTCGTCCGCGGGGCAGTATAGCAATCAGCCCCAGCATTTT
TRBD1	TRBV27	.	TRBJ2-7	CASSFFGQGARGEQYF	TGTGCCAGCAGTTTCTTTGGGCAGGGGGCGCGGGGTGAGCAGTACTTC
.	TRBV6-6	.	TRBJ1-3	CASSPRQQVNSGNTIYF	TGTGCCAGCAGTCCGCGACAACAGGTTAACTCTGGAAACACCATATATTTT
.	TRBV9	.	TRBJ2-7	CASSVVWWGRLSYEQYF	TGTGCCAGCAGCGTAGTTTGGTGGGGGCGCCTCTCCTACGAGCAGTACTTC
TRBD1	TRBV27	.	TRBJ2-7	CASSPGQGISYEQYF	TGTGCCAGCAGTCCGGGACAGGGGATCTCCTACGAGCAGTACTTC
.	TRBV21-1	.	TRBJ2-1	CASSKDGYSEEYEQFF	TGTGCCAGCAGCAAAGATGGCTACTCTGAGGAATATGAGCAGTTCTTC
.	TRBV5-1	.	TRBJ1-5	CASSTETGIQPQHF	TGCGCCAGCAGCACAGAAACCGGAATTCAGCCCCAGCATTTT
.	TRBV27	.	TRBJ2-1	CASSSWGRGRHEQFF	TGTGCCAGCAGTTCCTGGGGCAGGGGACGGCATGAGCAGTTCTTC
.	TRBV5-1	.	TRBJ2-2	CASSPDSHTGELFF	TGCGCCAGCAGCCCCGACAGCCACACCGGGGAGCTGTTTTTT
TRBD1	TRBV28	.	TRBJ1-1	CASSRGGANTEAFF	TGTGCCAGCAGCCGAGGGGGCGCCAACACTGAAGCTTTCTTT
TRBD2	TRBV5-6	.	TRBJ2-3	CASSLWEGGGSAVDTQYF	TGTGCCAGCAGCTTGTGGGAAGGAGGCGGGAGCGCGGTCGATACGCAGTATTTT
TRBD2	TRBV7-9	few	TRBJ2-1	CASSDGGGRTYNEQFF	TGTGCCAGCAGTGACGGCGGCGGGAGGACATACAATGAGCAGTTCTTC
.	TRBV7-9	.	TRBJ2-3	CASRIGRSTDTQYF	TGTGCCAGCAGGATTGGCAGGTCCACAGATACGCAGTATTTT
TRBD2	TRBV9	.	TRBJ2-7	CASSVDTTSGTYEQYF	TGTGCCAGCAGCGTAGATACTACTAGCGGAACCTACGAGCAGTACTTC
.	TRBV5-1	.	TRBJ1-2	CASSAKTGRLSGNYGYTF	TGCGCCAGCAGCGCTAAGACAGGTCGGCTTTCGGGTAACTATGGCTACACCTTC
.	TRBV10-2	.	TRBJ1-2	CASSDGGIYGYTF	TGCGCCAGCAGTGACGGGGGGATATATGGCTACACCTTC
TRBD2	TRBV6-9	.	TRBJ2-7	CASRAPGLAGDGSYEQYF	TGTGCCAGCAGAGCCCCCGGACTAGCGGGAGATGGTTCCTACGAGCAGTACTTC
.	TRBV18	.	TRBJ1-4	CASSPQAGEKLFF	TGTGCCAGCTCACCCCAGGCGGGTGAAAAACTGTTTTTT
.	TRBV2	.	TRBJ1-1	CASSELENTEAFF	TGTGCCAGCAGTGAATTAGAAAACACTGAAGCTTTCTTT